This T cell receptor (beta chain) comes out of a study of cytomegalovirus exposure and HLA in healthy donors (TCRdb year 2017). For context, the study as a whole: In an earlier analysis of 450 to 750 of the donors, approximately 300 Gb of sequence data and 95 million to 130 million unique TCR beta sequences from 150 million to 200 million T cells were reported. In the later analysis, no new phenotypic data were used to find candidate immune exposures; instead, reliance was placed on TCR beta sequences and their occurrence across donors. Every repertoire in the discovery cohort had been generated on one and the same sequencing platform. Typing coverage varied by locus: roughly 620-630 donors for A, B, C, DRB1 and DQB1; approximately 500 for DQA1; 600 to 610 for DPA1; about 450 for DPB1. To study patterns of TCR occurrence, a later analysis re-analyzed previously published TCR beta repertoires from under 750 donors and added high-resolution HLA genotyping. An earlier analysis of a few hundred of the donors applied high-throughput TCR beta sequencing to assess whether each TCR beta V gene segment acted as functional or pseudogenic. Because of strong linkage in the cohort, roughly five DR-DQ haplotypes were treated as single units for association and clustering. Among the roughly 390 genotyped donors, around 81% belonged to the genetic ancestry cluster associated with self-reported Caucasian donors. To predict cytomegalovirus infection status, the study combined high-throughput TCR immunosequencing, statistical association of individual TCRs with disease status, and machine learning. The study aimed to test whether cataloging public T cell receptors could reveal signatures of past pathogen exposure. Along with the roughly 610-subject first cohort, a separate validation cohort of over 90 different subjects was used. In a later genetic analysis, genome-wide SNP genotypes for about 55% of the roughly 700 donors were used, and that subset was treated as a discovery cohort. Both class I and class II loci were covered by HLA typing, at four-digit resolution. Using immunosequencing, the study profiled T cell repertoires from approximately 700 subjects and related those repertoires to cytomegalovirus serostatus. Among a few hundred genotyped donors of the cohort, an average of around 240,000 unique TCR beta nucleotide sequences were sequenced per donor, roughly a sixth of them non-productive. Donor age, sex, ethnicity and CMV serostatus were compiled together with the repertoire data. An early release covering more than 500 HLA-typed donors comprised about 290 gigabases of sequencing data and tens of millions of unique TCR sequences.

Broader findings and caveats from the paper: This cohort had only TCR beta chains sequenced, and the lack of alpha or paired-chain data limited which features could be detected. An association between a missense DCLRE1C variant and V-gene and J-gene trimming of TCR beta chains was found in a later genetic analysis and replicated in an independent cohort. In a later analysis, TCR association rates were found to vary across HLA loci, with the most associated TCRs seen for DRB1 alleles and the fewest for HLA-C alleles. According to a later analysis, most CMV-associated TCR beta chains appeared to be HLA-restricted, and the HLA associations seemed to be driven largely by CMV exposure. Some IMGT-functional V segments, including TRBV6-2 and TRBV6-3, could not be told apart with the 87-base-pair reads, so those segments were excluded. Specific HLA alleles were associated with roughly 17,000 TCR beta sequences at a false discovery rate of 0.05 in a later analysis. A later analysis found that HLA-associated TCR beta chains were more clonally expanded and had lower generation probabilities than equally common non-associated chains. A further reported finding was that TCR beta sequences accurately predicted the HLA-A and HLA-B alleles for most subjects in the first cohort. In the study, approximately 160 TCR beta chains were listed as associated with cytomegalovirus. A later analysis reported that several top co-occurrence clusters appeared linked to parvovirus B19, influenza, CMV and Epstein-Barr virus. According to a later genetic analysis, donors in an Asian-associated ancestry cluster had fewer N-insertions in productive TCRs than the approximately 670-donor mean. Immune exposure information for the cohort was limited to CMV serostatus. According to the authors, the approach could potentially be generalized to other disease states and immunological phenotypes. Linkage disequilibrium might explain the correlated functional status among segregating V segments, but an unknown experimental factor could not be ruled out. In vitro tests confirmed that a few of the cytomegalovirus-associated TCR beta chains recognize cytomegalovirus antigens. Around 16 rarely observed V segments, including chromosome 9 orphons, were excluded from the earlier analysis of several hundred of the donors because counts were too low. The classifier was reported to diagnose cytomegalovirus status with high specificity and sensitivity in both the original cohort and the validation cohort. When HLA alleles, especially DR and DQ, strongly co-occurred, TCR associations were difficult to assign to individual alleles. Because HLA typing was unavailable for some donors at each locus, only the typed subset was used in association tests. Sequencing depth was assumed to be roughly uniform across donors in the presence/absence analyses, though that assumption may not hold. The sequencing pipeline was judged likely to have produced a cluster of highly shared sequence variants as a technical artifact. In an earlier analysis of approximately 600 of the donors, most TCR beta V segments were observed in productive rearrangements about 87% or about 30% of the time, broadly matching IMGT annotations. Most TCR sequences were seen in very few donors, while some public TCRs were found in many individuals.

Counted from cysteine to phenylalanine, this CDR3 has 14 amino acids. Only the CDR3 part of the read is kept: 42 bases, read in frame from the first base. Cut back by 4 bases and 2 bases, the V and J ends lie 10 bases apart. Taken from the germline V gene (reference sequence), the CDR1 and CDR2 loops are MNHEY and SMNVEV. The library was obtained by the immunoSEQ multiplex PCR assay. For the multiplex PCR, a mixture combining 60 forward primers for TCR Vbeta segments and 13 reverse primers for TCR Jbeta segments was used. The CDR3 region of rearranged TCR beta genes was amplified from genomic DNA by a multiplex PCR assay. The amplified TCR beta libraries were sequenced on the Illumina HiSeq System as 87-base-pair reads. As for the original processing: A later analysis counted about 76 million unique TCR beta chains across the 666 repertoires, and roughly 10 million of these chains were shared by at least two donors. Raw reads were error-corrected and collapsed into unique sequences by a nearest-neighbor algorithm in which closely related sequences were merged to remove PCR and sequencing errors. V, D and J gene segments were assigned by aligning CDR3 sequences to IMGT reference sequences. For a sequence to be retained, a match of at least six nucleotides to both a V gene segment and a J gene segment was required. A rearrangement was called productive if the CDR3 had no stop codons and remained in frame with V and J, and every other rearrangement was called non-productive. Following IMGT convention, CDR3 was defined as the stretch from the second conserved V-encoded cysteine up to the conserved J-encoded phenylalanine. The earlier analysis of approximately 500 of the donors excluded sequences that lacked an unambiguous match to a single V gene segment. In an earlier analysis of 500 to 750 of the donors, V segments were called functional above 56.7% productive rearrangements and were called segregating when the between-donor standard deviation exceeded 5%. To diagnose cytomegalovirus status from the catalog of TCR beta chain sequences, a statistical classification framework was built. In a later analysis, TCR nucleotide sequences were compared against IMGT/GENE-DB human TR gene sequences so that V and J genes could be assigned. A later analysis assigned CDR3 sequences and most-parsimonious VDJ recombination scenarios with the TCRdist pipeline. A later analysis defined each TCR beta chain by its CDR3 amino acid sequence plus V-gene family, and excluded reads lacking a unique V-gene family. As a way to deal with suspected cross-contamination and a sequencing artifact, a later analysis dropped 500 to 700 nucleotide sequences that were highly shared and had low generation probability. In a later analysis, a clonal expansion index was calculated for each public chain from normalized within-repertoire ranks of inferred template counts. In a later analysis, generation probabilities were computed with a VDJ recombination model fitted to out-of-frame rearrangements, and the resulting probabilities were checked against IGoR. In a later analysis, TCR-TCR, TCR-HLA and TCR-CMV co-occurrence was scored with hypergeometric tests, and a repertoire-size bias correction was applied to TCR pairs. In a later analysis, false discovery rates were estimated by permuting HLA or CMV assignments 20 times. In a later analysis, co-occurring TCRs were grouped with DBSCAN, and TCRdist sequence similarity was added when clustering was performed within HLA-allele-positive subsets. Co-occurrence clustering excluded repertoires with fewer than 30,000 or more than 120,000 public chains, plus five with anomalous nucleotide sharing. The table comes from immuneACCESS by way of TCRdb, which keeps in-frame sequences with V and J called. Part of the clones is missing from these tables; in studies checked, under half for an unresolved V gene and the rest for unknown reasons. The V and J calls and the clone size are those of that table, but D and trimming were determined from the DNA. The sample includes some 180,000 clones, with 82% observed a single time. About 1.5% of the sample belongs to the ten largest clones.

In total, about 650 healthy bone marrow donors made up the cohort. At the time of sampling, every cohort member was nominally healthy, though immune exposures that went unrecorded were likely present. The donor was CMV seronegative and was included in the group of 352 seronegative cohort members. A peripheral blood sample was collected from each donor, and TCR beta sequencing was performed on peripheral blood mononuclear cells. The Qiagen DNeasy Blood Extraction Kit was used to extract genomic DNA from the blood cell samples. This clone occurred once. Its target antigen remains unknown. Qualities for individual bases were not recorded, and no much larger clone is one base off.

The source is a man aged 40-49 years in good health and CMV-seronegative. The chain is assembled from TRBV27 and TRBJ2-3; no D gene call is confident. The sequencing sample was made of PBMCs. CDR3 protein: CASSSPQSTDTQYF. The sequence in DNA is TGTGCCAGCAGTTCCCCCCAGTCCACAGATACGCAGTATTTT.